This is a list of T cell receptor beta chains from one sample in a study of T cell responses to AZD1222 COVID-19 vaccine. Using immunoSEQ multiplex PCR, the repertoire was profiled, and TCRdb retains in-frame clones only, with some absent. The sample has about 140,000 clones, 93% seen once. The material sequenced was peripheral blood, taken on day 0 of MenACWY control vaccination. The receptor set was obtained from an adult in good health. Both conserved end residues are part of each CDR3. D genes are given only for firm matches. Size tells how often a clone was seen (once, few, many) or the class of an expanded clone, and some rows leave it out.

CASRPGLPDTQYF TGCGCCAGCAGACCCGGACTTCCAGATACGCAGTATTTT NA TRBJ2-3 TRBV5-1 NA
CASARPSEPQHF TGTGCCAGCGCAAGACCCTCTGAACCCCAGCATTTT NA TRBJ1-5 TRBV2 NA
CASSLARHPPEAFF TGTGCCAGCAGCTTAGCACGACATCCCCCTGAAGCTTTCTTT NA TRBJ1-1 TRBV7-2 NA
CASSYSSGSISYEQYF TGTGCCAGCAGTTACTCTAGCGGGAGTATCTCCTACGAGCAGTACTTC TRBD2 TRBJ2-7 TRBV6-5 NA
CASRPSWLAVNEQFF TGTGCCAGCAGGCCCTCCTGGTTGGCGGTAAATGAGCAGTTCTTC NA TRBJ2-1 TRBV6-5 NA
CASSQGDRVGSPLHF TGTGCCAGCAGCCAAGGGGACAGGGTTGGTTCACCCCTCCACTTT TRBD1 TRBJ1-6 TRBV7-2 NA
CASSDTQGVRSPLHF TGTGCCAGCAGCGATACACAGGGGGTACGCTCACCCCTCCACTTT TRBD1 TRBJ1-6 TRBV3-1/TRBV3-2 NA
CASSWTGAYGYTF TGTGCCAGCAGTTGGACAGGGGCCTATGGCTACACCTTC TRBD1 TRBJ1-2 TRBV28 NA
CASSPRGGGVSTDTQYF TGTGCCAGCAGCCCCAGAGGAGGAGGGGTGAGCACAGATACGCAGTATTTT NA TRBJ2-3 TRBV7-8 NA
CASSLRSVYEQYF TGTGCCAGCAGCTTAAGGTCGGTTTACGAGCAGTACTTC NA TRBJ2-7 TRBV11-1 NA
CSVEGQGEETQYF TGCAGCGTTGAAGGACAGGGGGAAGAGACCCAGTACTTC TRBD1 TRBJ2-5 TRBV29-1 NA
CASSAGTGGRNEQFF TGTGCCAGCAGCGCAGGGACAGGGGGTAGGAATGAGCAGTTCTTC TRBD1 TRBJ2-1 TRBV9 NA
CASSERVSTDTQYF TGTGCCAGCAGTGAACGGGTTAGCACAGATACGCAGTATTTT NA TRBJ2-3 TRBV6-1 NA
CASGGPALNSPLHF TGTGCCTCTGGGGGCCCTGCCCTTAATTCACCCCTCCACTTT NA TRBJ1-6 TRBV28 NA
CASSYYTQEKLFF TGTGCCAGCAGCTACTATACACAAGAAAAACTGTTTTTT NA TRBJ1-4 TRBV5-4 NA
CASSGQGVGSPLHF TGTGCCAGCAGCGGACAGGGGGTAGGTTCACCCCTCCACTTT TRBD1 TRBJ1-6 TRBV2 NA
CASSLTGRSQETQYF TGTGCCAGCAGCTTGACAGGGCGATCCCAAGAGACCCAGTACTTC NA TRBJ2-5 TRBV5-4 once
CASSLRGASGELFF TGTGCCAGCAGCCTCCGAGGGGCATCCGGGGAGCTGTTTTTT NA TRBJ2-2 TRBV7-9 NA
CASSVASSKSDSDYEQYF TGTGCCAGCAGCGTAGCCTCCTCGAAGAGTGATTCGGACTACGAGCAGTACTTC NA TRBJ2-7 TRBV9 NA
CASRFNSRGVNTEAFF TGTGCCAGCCGTTTTAACTCCAGGGGTGTGAACACTGAAGCTTTCTTT NA TRBJ1-1 TRBV27 NA
CASSLTREQQFF TGTGCCAGCAGCTTGACCCGGGAGCAGCAGTTCTTC NA TRBJ2-1 TRBV11-3 NA
CASRGSSGGAEEQYF TGTGCCAGCAGAGGTTCTAGCGGGGGGGCGGAAGAGCAGTACTTC TRBD2 TRBJ2-7 TRBV2 once
CASSGSLAGVYEQFF TGTGCCAGCAGTGGTTCTCTAGCGGGAGTGTATGAGCAGTTCTTC TRBD2 TRBJ2-1 TRBV2 NA
CASSYLGALTEAFF TGTGCCAGCAGTTACTTGGGGGCCCTCACTGAAGCTTTCTTT NA TRBJ1-1 TRBV28 NA
CASRSRTGQTEAFF TGTGCCAGCAGATCTAGGACAGGGCAGACTGAAGCTTTCTTT TRBD1 TRBJ1-1 TRBV6-5 NA
CATSDPGQGFGEQFF TGTGCCACCAGTGATCCGGGACAGGGCTTTGGTGAGCAGTTCTTC TRBD1 TRBJ2-1 TRBV24-1 NA
CSVEDRGNRVRSTEAFF TGCAGCGTTGAAGATCGGGGTAACAGGGTCCGAAGCACTGAAGCTTTCTTT NA TRBJ1-1 TRBV29-1 NA
CASRPTSGTNYEQYF TGTGCCAGCAGGCCCACTAGCGGGACCAACTACGAGCAGTACTTC TRBD2 TRBJ2-7 TRBV27 once
CATSRGGDTDTQYF TGTGCCACCAGCAGAGGCGGGGACACAGATACGCAGTATTTT NA TRBJ2-3 TRBV15 NA
CASTSTGGPASGEQYF TGTGCCAGCACTTCCACAGGGGGCCCCGCCTCAGGAGAGCAGTACTTC TRBD1 TRBJ2-7 TRBV27 once
CAYTGLGPQETQYF TGTGCCTACACGGGCCTGGGGCCCCAAGAGACCCAGTACTTC NA TRBJ2-5 TRBV30 NA
CASSPRTPSSRGYTF TGTGCCAGCAGTCCTCGGACACCTTCGTCTAGGGGCTACACCTTC NA TRBJ1-2 TRBV28 NA
CASSVGTGAFGVTEAFF TGTGCCAGCAGTGTCGGTACAGGGGCCTTTGGGGTGACTGAAGCTTTCTTT TRBD1 TRBJ1-1 TRBV6-1 NA
CATGGSVWQPQHF TGTGCCACAGGGGGCTCGGTTTGGCAGCCCCAGCATTTT TRBD1 TRBJ1-5 TRBV19 NA
CASSFLLAGTYNEQFF TGTGCCAGCAGTTTTTTGCTAGCGGGGACCTACAATGAGCAGTTCTTC TRBD2 TRBJ2-1 TRBV27 NA
CASSISTEMNTEAFF TGTGCCAGTAGTATCTCTACAGAGATGAACACTGAAGCTTTCTTT NA TRBJ1-1 TRBV19 NA
CASSISGPTNQPQHF TGTGCCAGCAGTATCTCGGGGCCCACCAATCAGCCCCAGCATTTT NA TRBJ1-5 TRBV2 NA
CASSLREGQEAFF TGTGCCAGCAGCTTGAGGGAGGGCCAGGAAGCTTTCTTT NA TRBJ1-1 TRBV5-4 NA
CASSYRTGGRADTQYF TGTGCCAGCAGCTATCGGACAGGGGGCCGGGCAGATACGCAGTATTTT TRBD1 TRBJ2-3 TRBV3-1/TRBV3-2 once
CAISAGQGYEQYF TGTGCCATCAGTGCGGGACAGGGTTACGAGCAGTACTTC TRBD1 TRBJ2-7 TRBV10-3 NA